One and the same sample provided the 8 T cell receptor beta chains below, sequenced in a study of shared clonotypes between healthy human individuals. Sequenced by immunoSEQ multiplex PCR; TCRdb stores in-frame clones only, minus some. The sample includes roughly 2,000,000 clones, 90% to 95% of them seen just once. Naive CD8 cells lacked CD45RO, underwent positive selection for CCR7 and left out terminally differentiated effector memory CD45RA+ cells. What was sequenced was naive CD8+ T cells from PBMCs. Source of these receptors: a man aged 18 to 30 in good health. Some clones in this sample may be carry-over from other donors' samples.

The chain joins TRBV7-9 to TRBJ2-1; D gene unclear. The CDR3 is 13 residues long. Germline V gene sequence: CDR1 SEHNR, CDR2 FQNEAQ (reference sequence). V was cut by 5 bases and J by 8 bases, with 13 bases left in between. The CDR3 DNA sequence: TGTGCCAGCAGCCCCCCAAGTACCGATGAGCAGTTCTTC. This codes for CASSPPSTDEQFF.

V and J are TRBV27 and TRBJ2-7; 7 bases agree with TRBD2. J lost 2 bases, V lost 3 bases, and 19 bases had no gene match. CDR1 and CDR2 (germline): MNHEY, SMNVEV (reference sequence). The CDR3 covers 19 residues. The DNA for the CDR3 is TGTGCCAGCAGTTTCGGACTAGAAAATCCCCCGGAGGGCGCCTACGAGCAGTACTTC. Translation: CASSFGLENPPEGAYEQYF.

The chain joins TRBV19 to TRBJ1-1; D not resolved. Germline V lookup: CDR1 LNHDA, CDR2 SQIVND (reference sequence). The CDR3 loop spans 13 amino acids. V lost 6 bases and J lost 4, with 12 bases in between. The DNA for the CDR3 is TGTGCCAGTAGGCTCGCCCAGTCCACTGAAGCTTTCTTT. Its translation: CASRLAQSTEAFF.

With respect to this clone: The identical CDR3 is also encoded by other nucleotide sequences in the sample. The CDR3 loop is CASSVVGRSTDTQYF. CDR3 nucleotide sequence: TGTGCCAGCAGCGTAGTCGGGAGGTCGACAGATACGCAGTATTTT. The chain recombines TRBV9 with TRBJ2-3, with 7 bases identical to TRBD2. Looked up from germline, CDR1 is SGDLS and CDR2 is YYNGEE. V lost 0 bases and J lost 3; bases outside the gene matches: 4. The CDR3 spans 15 residues.

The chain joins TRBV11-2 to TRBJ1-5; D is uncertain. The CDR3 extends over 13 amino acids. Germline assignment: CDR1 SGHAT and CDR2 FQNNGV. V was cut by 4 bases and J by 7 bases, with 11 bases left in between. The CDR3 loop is CASSSDPGQPQHF. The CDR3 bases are TGTGCCAGCAGCTCGGACCCGGGACAGCCCCAGCATTTT. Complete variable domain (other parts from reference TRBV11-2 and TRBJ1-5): EAGVAQSPRYKIIEKRQSVAFWCNPISGHATLYWYQQILGQGPKLLIQFQNNGVVDDSQLPKDRFSAERLKGVDSTLKIQPAKLEDSAVYLCASSSDPGQPQHFGDGTRLSIL.

CDR3 region: CASRAAYGYTF. CDR3 nucleotides: TGTGCCAGCAGAGCGGCCTATGGCTACACCTTC. V gene TRBV6-5 combines with J gene TRBJ1-2, with D hard to call. Looked up from germline, CDR1 is MNHEY and CDR2 is SVGAGI. Between the trimmed V and J ends, which lost 6 bases and 4 bases, there was a span of 6 bases. This CDR3 is built from 11 residues.

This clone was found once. The CDR3 here is CASSLTRWGYGYTF. In DNA, the CDR3 is TGTGCCAGCAGTTTGACACGGTGGGGGTATGGCTACACCTTC. The chain employs TRBV6-5 and TRBJ1-2; TRBD1 might be the D (5 bases). Germline assignment: CDR1 MNHEY and CDR2 SVGAGI. The CDR3 consists of 14 residues. The ends were cut back, 4 bases at V and 5 bases at J, with 14 bases in the middle.

The CDR3 loop reads CASSFGQHYGYTF. CDR3 sequence (DNA): TGTGCCAGCAGCTTCGGTCAGCACTATGGCTACACCTTC. The V and J genes are TRBV7-9 and TRBJ1-2, with D uncertain. CDR1 is SEHNR, CDR2 FQNEAQ, per germline (reference sequence). Trimming stripped 3 bases from V and 3 bases from J, with 8 bases between. The CDR3 has 13 residues.